These 14 T cell receptor beta chains originate from one sample sequenced in a study of T cells after somatic rescue of genetic block. The assay was immunoSEQ multiplex PCR, and TCRdb's table has in-frame clones only and misses some. The table has about 110,000 clones, around nine tenths seen once. The sample consisted of peripheral blood mononuclear cells (PBMCs). All receptors come from a woman between 18 and 29 years old.

The chain couples TRBV4-3 to TRBJ1-3; maybe TRBD1 (5 bases). V lost 1 base and J 0 bases, leaving 16 bases between the germline ends. Germline lookup yields CDR1 LGHNA and CDR2 YSLEER. CDR3 length equals 18 residues. CDR3 in DNA: TGCGCCAGCAGCCAAGGTTCAGGACAAAGATCCTCTGGAAACACCATATATTTT. This encodes CASSQGSGQRSSGNTIYF.

This chain uses TRBV27 with TRBJ2-1; 7 bases are shared with TRBD2. Germline CDR1 reads MNHEY; CDR2 reads SMNVEV (reference sequence). V trimming: 5 bases; J trimming: 4 bases; junction bases outside the gene matches: 8. This CDR3 region has 15 residues. CDR3 region: CASSPRDYGYNEQFF. CDR3 DNA: TGTGCCAGCAGTCCCAGGGACTACGGGTACAATGAGCAGTTCTTC.

The chain recombines TRBV5-1 with TRBJ1-1; the D gene is possibly TRBD1 (6 bases). Germline lookup yields CDR1 SGHRS and CDR2 YFSETQ. The ends were cut back, 7 bases at V and 4 bases at J, with 14 bases in the middle. The CDR3 length is 13 residues. CDR3 in DNA: TGCGCCAGCCGCCTGGGGGCGAGCACTGAAGCTTTCTTT. This sequence encodes CASRLGASTEAFF. Drawing the rest from reference TRBV5-1 and TRBJ1-1, the complete variable domain is KAGVTQTPRYLIKTRGQQVTLSCSPISGHRSVSWYQQTPGQGLQFLFEYFSETQRNKGNFPGRFSGRQFSNSRSEMNVSTLELGDSALYLCASRLGASTEAFFGQGTRLTVV.

The chain carries TRBV11-3 and TRBJ2-5, with 9 bases that match TRBD1. The junction had 6 bases not matched to a gene; V was cut back by 5 bases and J by 2 bases. Looked up from germline, CDR1 is SGHNT and CDR2 is YENEEA. There are 15 residues in the CDR3. In DNA, the CDR3 is TGTGCCAGCAGCGCGGACAGGGGACTGCAAGAGACCCAGTACTTC. Encoded protein: CASSADRGLQETQYF.

This chain uses TRBV7-2 with TRBJ2-2; no clear D. The V end lost 1 base, the J end lost 1 base, and 1 base lay between the germline ends. This CDR3 has 13 amino acids. Germline V lookup: CDR1 SGHTA, CDR2 FQGNSA. DNA for the CDR3: TGTGCCAGCAGCTTAGGGAACACCGGGGAGCTGTTTTTT. Translating it yields CASSLGNTGELFF.

The chain couples TRBV9 to TRBJ2-5; TRBD1 might be the D (7 bases). V was shortened by 3 bases and J by 2 bases, with 14 bases between the two germline ends. Germline CDR1 is SGDLS and CDR2 is YYNGEE. CDR3 length: 15 residues. CDR3: CASSATPGGQETQYF. As DNA, the CDR3 is TGTGCCAGCAGCGCTACTCCAGGGGGGCAAGAGACCCAGTACTTC.

The V call is TRBV7-9, the J call TRBJ1-1; D unresolved. This CDR3 contains 13 residues. V lost 5 bases and J 3 bases, leaving 10 bases between the germline ends. Germline loops: CDR1 SEHNR, CDR2 FQNEAQ (reference sequence). The CDR3 DNA is TGTGCCAGCAGCCCTCCTCGTGACACTGAAGCTTTCTTT. It specifies CASSPPRDTEAFF.

This chain links TRBV6-6 with TRBJ2-1; D ambiguous. Germline V lookup: CDR1 MNHNY, CDR2 SVGAGI (reference sequence). Deletions cut 2 bases from V and 6 bases from J, with 8 bases between. The CDR3 totals 13 residues. The CDR3 reads CASSYGRINEQFF. The CDR3 region has the DNA TGTGCCAGCAGTTACGGGCGGATCAATGAGCAGTTCTTC.

In its sample, this clone was seen a few times. The genes are TRBV5-5 and TRBJ1-3; weak D call: TRBD1 (6 bases). Trimming left V 1 base short and J 1 base short, with 12 bases between. Germline CDR1 is SGHKS and CDR2 is YYEKEE (reference sequence). There are 16 residues in the CDR3. The CDR3 sequence is CASSLMRGGSGNTIYF. Here the CDR3 DNA reads TGTGCCAGCAGCTTGATGCGAGGGGGGTCTGGAAACACCATATATTTT.

The chain is built from TRBV19 and TRBJ1-3; TRBD1 is a possible D gene (5 bases). Germline lookup yields CDR1 LNHDA and CDR2 SQIVND (reference sequence). This CDR3 is built from 15 residues. V lost 6 bases and J lost 0, with 12 bases in between. The CDR3 DNA is TGTGCCAGTAGGACCCCTCAGGGCTCTGGAAACACCATATATTTT. Translation gives CASRTPQGSGNTIYF.

This chain connects TRBV30 to TRBJ2-7; no reliable D call. The V gene lost 0 bases and the J gene lost 3 bases, with 12 bases spanning the gap. The germline gives CDR1 GTSNPN, CDR2 SVGIG (reference sequence). The CDR3 is 14 residues long. The CDR3 is CAWSVPVHLYEQYF. The CDR3 DNA follows: TGTGCCTGGAGTGTACCGGTACACCTCTACGAGCAGTACTTC.

The chain is built from TRBV5-1 and TRBJ1-1; tentatively, D is TRBD1 (5 bases). This CDR3 comprises 15 residues. The ends were cut back, 0 bases at V and 1 base at J, with 10 bases in the middle. CDR1 is SGHRS and CDR2 is YFSETQ in the germline V gene. CDR3 nucleotides: TGCGCCAGCAGCTTGGTGGGGGGAACGAACACTGAAGCTTTCTTT. As protein: CASSLVGGTNTEAFF.

The chain couples TRBV9 to TRBJ1-6, with D possibly matching TRBD1 (6 bases). This CDR3 region has 15 residues. V was shortened by 3 bases and J by 0 bases, with 7 bases between the two germline ends. Germline CDR1 is SGDLS and CDR2 is YYNGEE. The CDR3 is CASSAGVSYNSPLHF. The DNA for the CDR3 is TGTGCCAGCAGCGCAGGGGTCTCCTATAATTCACCCCTCCACTTT.

This clone was detected only once. The rearrangement links TRBV10-2 to TRBJ2-1; 9 bases map to TRBD1. V dropped 11 bases and J dropped 5; count of bases not matched to a gene: 4. Germline V gives CDR1 WSHSY, CDR2 SAAADI. This CDR3 region has 12 residues. DNA of the CDR3: TGCGCCTCCGGGACAGGGAACAATGAGCAGTTCTTC. It encodes CASGTGNNEQFF.